This T cell receptor (beta chain) appears in the sequencing data of a study of blood T cell repertoires in COVID-19. Study in general: The United States, Italy and Spain provided the acute and convalescent COVID-19 samples.

Assay used: immunoSEQ multiplex PCR; TCRdb lists only in-frame clones, some missing. The sample lists about 160,000 clones; 80% to 90% were seen once. The CDR3 extends over 17 amino acids. The V gene's germline CDR1 is SEHNR and CDR2 FQNEAQ (reference sequence). V shed 4 bases and J 5 bases; nucleotides not matched to a gene: 12. The genes are TRBV7-9 and TRBJ2-2; 8 positions match TRBD2. The sequenced material came from peripheral blood. The receptor was isolated from a man in his sixties or seventies with acute or convalescent COVID-19. The CDR3 sequence: CASSSDLSGVGTGELFF. The DNA for the CDR3 is TGTGCCAGCAGCTCCGACCTTAGCGGGGTAGGAACCGGGGAGCTGTTTTTT.